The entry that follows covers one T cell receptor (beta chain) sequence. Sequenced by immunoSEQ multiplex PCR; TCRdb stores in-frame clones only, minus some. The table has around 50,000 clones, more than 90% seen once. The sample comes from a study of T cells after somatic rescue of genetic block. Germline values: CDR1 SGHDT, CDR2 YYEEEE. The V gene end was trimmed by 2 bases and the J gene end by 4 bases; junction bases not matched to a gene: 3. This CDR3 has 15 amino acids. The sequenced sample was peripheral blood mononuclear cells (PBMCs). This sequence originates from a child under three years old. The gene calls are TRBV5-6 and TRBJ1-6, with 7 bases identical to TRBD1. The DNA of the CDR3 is TGTGCCAGCAGCTTTGCGGGACAGTATAATTCACCCCTCCACTTT. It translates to CASSFAGQYNSPLHF.